This is a list of T cell receptor beta chains from one sample in a study of blood T cell repertoires in COVID-19. Only in-frame clones appear in the TCRdb table, and some are missing; sequencing was by immunoSEQ multiplex PCR. The sample has under 500,000 clones; around 88% are singletons. Sequenced input: peripheral blood. The source is a woman under 40 with acute or convalescent COVID-19. Each CDR3 is given with its conserved first and last residue. The D gene is left open where the match is weak. The size entry is marked missing in some rows and otherwise reads once, few, many or a size class.

V gene	D gene	J gene	clone size	CDR3 protein	CDR3 DNA
TRBV3-1/TRBV3-2	TRBD1	TRBJ2-5	NA	CASSRDRGLGKETQYF	TGTGCCAGCAGTCGGGACAGGGGGCTAGGGAAAGAGACCCAGTACTTC
TRBV4-2	NA	TRBJ1-5	NA	CASSQDSDRLRTPPQHF	TGTGCCAGCAGCCAAGATTCCGACAGGCTGCGTACTCCGCCCCAGCATTTT
TRBV3-1/TRBV3-2	NA	TRBJ1-3	NA	CASSQDQGRGNTIYF	TGTGCCAGCAGCCAAGACCAGGGAAGGGGAAACACCATATATTTT
TRBV6-5	NA	TRBJ2-7	NA	CASGADSLFTYEQYF	TGTGCCAGCGGGGCGGACAGTCTATTCACCTACGAGCAGTACTTC
TRBV21-1	NA	TRBJ2-5	NA	CASSKALRDRERETQYF	TGTGCCAGCAGCAAAGCACTCCGGGACAGGGAGCGAGAGACCCAGTACTTC
TRBV7-9	TRBD1	TRBJ2-1	NA	CASSSLGTVSYNEQFF	TGTGCCAGCAGCTCCCTGGGGACAGTTTCCTACAATGAGCAGTTCTTC
TRBV27	NA	TRBJ2-1	NA	CASSFYPSLNEQFF	TGTGCCAGCAGTTTTTACCCTAGCTTGAATGAGCAGTTCTTC
TRBV19	NA	TRBJ1-1	NA	CASSTPGGGTEAFF	TGTGCCAGTAGTACCCCCGGGGGAGGTACTGAAGCTTTCTTT
TRBV9	NA	TRBJ1-1	NA	CASSVVAGTDSLNTEAFF	TGTGCCAGCAGCGTAGTAGCGGGGACCGACTCGTTGAACACTGAAGCTTTCTTT
TRBV20-1	NA	TRBJ1-3	NA	CSASSSGVAGNTIYF	TGCAGTGCTAGTAGCAGTGGAGTTGCTGGAAACACCATATATTTT
TRBV6-5	TRBD1	TRBJ1-2	NA	CASSYWDSPYGYTF	TGTGCCAGCAGTTACTGGGACAGTCCCTATGGCTACACCTTC
TRBV2	TRBD1	TRBJ1-2	few	CASSELGGAYGYTF	TGTGCCAGCAGTGAATTAGGGGGCGCGTATGGCTACACCTTC
TRBV28	TRBD2	TRBJ2-3	NA	CASISTRGGVDTQYF	TGTGCCAGCATCAGTACGCGCGGGGGGGTAGATACGCAGTATTTT
TRBV12-3/TRBV12-4	NA	TRBJ1-2	NA	CASTHKLRGYTF	TGTGCCAGCACTCACAAACTACGCGGCTACACCTTC
TRBV28	TRBD2	TRBJ2-5	once	CASSLFSTGGKETQYF	TGTGCCAGCAGTTTATTCAGTACGGGGGGGAAAGAGACCCAGTACTTC
TRBV28	TRBD1	TRBJ1-2	few	CASSSSGGDGYGYTF	TGTGCCAGCAGTTCCTCAGGGGGCGACGGCTATGGCTACACCTTC
TRBV5-8	NA	TRBJ2-3	NA	CASSLGSTDTQYF	TGTGCCAGCAGCCTAGGAAGCACAGATACGCAGTATTTT
TRBV2	NA	TRBJ2-7	NA	CASQQYPEYEQYF	TGTGCCAGCCAACAATATCCCGAATACGAGCAGTACTTC
TRBV9	TRBD1	TRBJ2-7	NA	CASSTRTGPSYEQYF	TGTGCCAGCAGCACCAGGACAGGGCCGTCCTACGAGCAGTACTTC
TRBV19	TRBD1	TRBJ2-6	NA	CASSIGAFRGQGLSGANVLTF	TGTGCCAGTAGTATAGGGGCTTTCCGTGGACAGGGTTTATCTGGGGCCAACGTCCTGACTTTC
TRBV6-5	NA	TRBJ1-5	few	CASSSRGGQPQHF	TGTGCCAGCAGCTCCAGGGGCGGTCAGCCCCAGCATTTT
TRBV6-1	TRBD1	TRBJ1-1	few	CASSAEGQGVGLGAEAFF	TGTGCCAGCAGTGCCGAGGGACAGGGGGTTGGTTTAGGCGCTGAAGCTTTCTTT
TRBV19	NA	TRBJ1-5	once	CASSILSGQLSNQPQHF	TGTGCCAGTAGTATTCTATCCGGACAGCTTAGCAATCAGCCCCAGCATTTT
TRBV7-3	TRBD1	TRBJ2-3	NA	CASSDRGGRRDTQYF	TGTGCCAGCAGCGACAGGGGGGGCCGCAGAGATACGCAGTATTTT
TRBV7-8	NA	TRBJ2-7	NA	CASSLGSWQSSYEQYF	TGTGCCAGCAGCTTAGGTAGCTGGCAGAGCTCCTACGAGCAGTACTTC
TRBV5-1	NA	TRBJ1-6	NA	CASSLVAGSYNSPLHF	TGCGCCAGCAGCTTGGTAGCGGGCTCCTATAATTCACCCCTCCACTTT
TRBV6-2/TRBV6-3	NA	TRBJ1-6	NA	CASSPDRSNSPLHF	TGTGCCAGCAGTCCAGACAGGTCGAATTCACCCCTCCACTTT
TRBV5-4	TRBD1	TRBJ1-2	NA	CASSPYADRGLAVGYTF	TGTGCCAGCAGCCCTTATGCCGACAGGGGGCTAGCGGTTGGCTACACCTTC
TRBV5-8	NA	TRBJ1-3	NA	CASSLVTRSSGNTIYF	TGTGCCAGCAGCTTGGTCACGCGAAGCTCTGGAAACACCATATATTTT
TRBV7-2	TRBD2	TRBJ2-1	NA	CASSLIGGGAGEQFF	TGTGCCAGCAGCTTAATTGGCGGGGGGGCCGGTGAGCAGTTCTTC
TRBV30	TRBD2	TRBJ2-3	NA	CAWKRGSSDTQYF	TGTGCCTGGAAGCGGGGGAGCTCAGATACGCAGTATTTT
TRBV10-3	NA	TRBJ1-2	NA	CAISGIPGWNGYTF	TGTGCCATCAGTGGCATCCCGGGATGGAATGGCTACACCTTC
TRBV7-9	NA	TRBJ2-7	once	CASSLGWDITYEQYF	TGTGCCAGCAGCTTAGGATGGGACATCACCTACGAGCAGTACTTC
TRBV4-2	NA	TRBJ2-1	NA	CASSQDWRTTILSVFYNEQFF	TGTGCCAGCAGCCAAGATTGGAGGACTACCATCCTTAGCGTATTTTACAATGAGCAGTTCTTC
TRBV7-9	NA	TRBJ2-2	NA	CASSLRRVLRASNTGELFF	TGTGCCAGCAGCTTACGAAGGGTGTTGAGGGCTTCGAACACCGGGGAGCTGTTTTTT
TRBV7-9	TRBD2	TRBJ2-1	NA	CASSLSSGGVKNEQFF	TGTGCCAGCAGCTTGTCTAGCGGGGGGGTTAAGAATGAGCAGTTCTTC
TRBV11-3	NA	TRBJ2-3	NA	CASSLNRYTDTQYF	TGTGCCAGCAGCTTGAACAGGTACACAGATACGCAGTATTTT
TRBV4-1	TRBD1	TRBJ2-1	NA	CASSQGGIRQGQVSYNEQFF	TGCGCCAGCAGCCAAGGGGGGATTAGACAGGGCCAAGTCTCCTACAATGAGCAGTTCTTC
TRBV18	NA	TRBJ2-7	NA	CASSQLDEQYF	TGTGCCAGCTCACAACTAGACGAGCAGTACTTC
TRBV11-2	TRBD2	TRBJ2-4	NA	CASNRWGGGEAKNIQYF	TGTGCCAGCAATAGGTGGGGGGGAGGTGAAGCCAAAAACATTCAGTACTTC
TRBV9	NA	TRBJ1-1	NA	CASSPPGGLDTEAFF	TGTGCCAGCAGCCCCCCGGGGGGGCTGGACACTGAAGCTTTCTTT
TRBV2	NA	TRBJ2-4	NA	CASSEDGLAKNIQYF	TGTGCCAGCAGTGAAGACGGACTAGCCAAAAACATTCAGTACTTC
TRBV25-1	NA	TRBJ1-2	NA	CASSPLGTIYGYTF	TGTGCCAGCAGCCCACTCGGGACAATTTATGGCTACACCTTC
TRBV9	TRBD1	TRBJ2-7	NA	CASTQGIGTGNHEQYF	TGTGCCAGCACCCAAGGTATCGGGACAGGGAATCACGAGCAGTACTTC
TRBV6-5	TRBD2	TRBJ2-3	NA	CASSYAGGPDTQYF	TGTGCCAGCAGTTACGCGGGGGGGCCAGATACGCAGTATTTT
TRBV7-3	NA	TRBJ1-4	NA	CASSLGGDEKLFF	TGTGCCAGCAGCTTAGGGGGGGATGAAAAACTGTTTTTT
TRBV7-3	NA	TRBJ2-7	NA	CASSLIGGSYEQYF	TGTGCCAGCAGCTTAATAGGGGGCTCCTACGAGCAGTACTTC